This is a list of T cell receptor beta chains from one sample in a study of control samples from healthy donors and cancer patients. Libraries were prepared by immunoSEQ multiplex PCR; TCRdb keeps only in-frame clonotypes and omits some of them. This table holds over 80,000 clones, over 60% found once. Sequences were obtained from blood. These receptors were collected from a woman between 25 and 40 years old in good health. The CDR3 runs from the conserved cysteine through the conserved F or W. The D gene is left open where the match is weak. Not all rows give a size; the values are once, few, many and, for expanded clones, a class.

len	abundance	v_gene	d_gene	j_gene	CDR3nt	CDR3aa
14	NA	TRBV18	NA	TRBJ2-5	TGTGCCAGCTCACCTATGCGGGGACAAGAGACCCAGTACTTC	CASSPMRGQETQYF
14	NA	TRBV6-5	NA	TRBJ2-1	TGTGCCAGCAGTTACAGGACAGCCTACAATGAGCAGTTCTTC	CASSYRTAYNEQFF
14	once	TRBV30	TRBD1	TRBJ2-3	TGTGCCTGGGAGGACAGGGGGCATGTAGATACGCAGTATTTT	CAWEDRGHVDTQYF
15	NA	TRBV5-6	NA	TRBJ2-3	TGTGCCAGCAGCTTGGTGAGGGGCGTTTTGGATACGCAGTATTTT	CASSLVRGVLDTQYF
13	NA	TRBV29-1	TRBD1	TRBJ1-1	TGCAGCGTTGAGGGCAGGGGGATCACTGAAGCTTTCTTT	CSVEGRGITEAFF
13	few	TRBV6-6	TRBD1	TRBJ1-2	TGTGCCAGCAGTTACTTACAGGGGGCGGGCTACACCTTC	CASSYLQGAGYTF
16	NA	TRBV11-2	NA	TRBJ2-3	TGTGCCAGCAGCTTAGGGAGTAGGGTGATCGCAGATACGCAGTATTTT	CASSLGSRVIADTQYF
15	NA	TRBV9	TRBD1	TRBJ2-1	TGTGCCAGCAGCGCACCGGGACAGTCCTACAATGAGCAGTTCTTC	CASSAPGQSYNEQFF
14	NA	TRBV19	NA	TRBJ1-5	TGTGCCAGTAGTATCCCGGACCAAATCGGGCCCCAGCATTTT	CASSIPDQIGPQHF
13	NA	TRBV18	NA	TRBJ2-1	TGTGCCAGCTTAGGAGGCCCTTTCAATGAGCAGTTCTTC	CASLGGPFNEQFF
14	NA	TRBV5-1	NA	TRBJ2-7	TGCGCCAGCAGCTTGGGCCGGCACTCCCTCGAGCAGTACTTC	CASSLGRHSLEQYF
13	NA	TRBV6-5	NA	TRBJ1-5	TGTGCCAGCAGTTTCCTACGGGGTCAGCCCCAGCATTTT	CASSFLRGQPQHF
14	NA	TRBV2	TRBD1	TRBJ1-4	TGTGCCAGCAGGCCTCAGGGGGGGAATGAAAAACTGTTTTTT	CASRPQGGNEKLFF
12	once	TRBV5-1	NA	TRBJ2-3	TGCGCCAGCAGCTTGGAGGGGGAGTCGCAGTATTTT	CASSLEGESQYF
15	NA	TRBV7-9	TRBD1	TRBJ1-1	TGTGCCAGCAGCTTAGCGACAGGGGGAGGTACTGAAGCTTTCTTT	CASSLATGGGTEAFF
15	once	TRBV5-4	NA	TRBJ2-2	TGTGCCAGCAGCTGGGGGGGACACTCCACCGGGGAGCTGTTTTTT	CASSWGGHSTGELFF
16	NA	TRBV5-4	NA	TRBJ2-2	TGTGCCAGCAGCTCTGACGGGCCATCCGGCACCGGGGAGCTGTTTTTT	CASSSDGPSGTGELFF